This TCR beta chain stems from a study of blood T cell repertoires in COVID-19. Authors' data handling: Scientists estimated how many nucleated cells there were by amplifying reference gene primers. Here immunoSEQ multiplex PCR was the method, and the copy in TCRdb shows in-frame clones only, minus some. Clone size and the V and J calls come from that table; the DNA yielded D and trimming. The sample includes fewer than 200,000 clones, approximately 90% of them seen just once. From germline, CDR1 is MGHDK and CDR2 SYGVNS. The CDR3 runs to 10 residues. The V gene lost 10 bases and the J gene lost 7 bases, with 10 bases spanning the gap.

The clonotype was recovered from a man aged 40-50 years with active or convalescent COVID-19. V gene TRBV25-1 combines with J gene TRBJ1-2; possibly TRBD1 for D (5 bases). Sequencing was carried out using peripheral blood. The CDR3 nucleotides read TGTGCCACCCCCGGGGGTGGCTACACCTTC. It is translated as CATPGGGYTF.